The 22 T cell receptor beta chains below all came from one sample that was sequenced in a study of blood T cell repertoires in COVID-19. Libraries were prepared by immunoSEQ multiplex PCR; TCRdb keeps only in-frame clonotypes and omits some of them. The sample yields fewer than 200,000 clones, approximately 79% seen once. Sequencing was done on a sample of peripheral blood. These receptors originate from a woman aged 70-85 years with acute or convalescent COVID-19.

The V and J genes are TRBV30 and TRBJ2-2; D perhaps matches TRBD2 (7 bases). This CDR3 has 12 residues. Germline V CDR1 and CDR2: GTSNPN, SVGIG (reference sequence). Trimming took 4 bases from V and 6 from J, leaving 9 bases between them. The CDR3: CAWTGGPGELFF. CDR3 in DNA: TGTGCCTGGACGGGGGGCCCCGGGGAGCTGTTTTTT.

This clone was seen once. The chain is built from TRBV5-1 and TRBJ1-1; the D gene is possibly TRBD1 (6 bases). V dropped 4 bases and J dropped 0 bases, with 16 bases sitting between them. Per the germline V gene, CDR1 is SGHRS and CDR2 is YFSETQ. The CDR3 runs to 16 residues. The CDR3 coding sequence is TGCGCCAGCAGCCCTGAGGGGGGGAGAATGAACACTGAAGCTTTCTTT. Its protein product is CASSPEGGRMNTEAFF.

The chain uses TRBV3-1 (or the pseudogene TRBV3-2) and TRBJ1-2, with 7 bases that match TRBD1. CDR1 is LGHDT, CDR2 YNNKEL, per germline (reference sequence). CDR3 length: 15 amino acids. The V and J ends lost 2 bases and 4 bases, in that order; junction bases with no gene match: 7. Here the CDR3 DNA reads TGTGCCAGCAGCCAAACAAACCGGGACAGCTATGGCTACACCTTC. It translates to CASSQTNRDSYGYTF.

The chain couples TRBV10-1 to TRBJ2-2; 7 bases map to TRBD1. J was trimmed by 4 bases and V by 3 bases; bases with no gene match: 8. This CDR3 is 16 amino acids long. CDR1 and CDR2 from the germline V gene are WNHNN and SYGVQD (reference sequence). CDR3 sequence (DNA): TGCGCCAGCAGTGACGCGCGACAGGGAGCCACCGGGGAGCTGTTTTTT. This codes for CASSDARQGATGELFF.

V and J are TRBV5-8 and TRBJ1-5, with D uncertain. The CDR3 spans 12 residues. V was shortened by 1 base and J by 6 bases, with 5 bases between the two germline ends. Germline lookup yields CDR1 SGHTS and CDR2 YDEGEE. CDR3 protein: CASSLLSQPQHF. The CDR3 DNA sequence: TGTGCCAGCAGCTTGTTGAGTCAGCCCCAGCATTTT.

The V and J genes are TRBV19 and TRBJ2-7, with TRBD2 matching 7 bases. Germline CDR1 reads LNHDA; CDR2 reads SQIVND (reference sequence). V dropped 5 bases and J dropped 3; count of bases not matched to a gene: 13. There are 16 residues in the CDR3. The CDR3 coding sequence is TGTGCCAGTAGTTCCGGGGTCAGCGGGGACGTCTACGAGCAGTACTTC. Protein product: CASSSGVSGDVYEQYF.

The V and J genes are TRBV2 and TRBJ2-5; 10 bases are a match to TRBD1. In germline, CDR1 is SNHLY, CDR2 FYNNEI. The CDR3 runs 13 residues. The trim removed 4 bases at V and 5 bases at J, leaving 1 base unmatched. The CDR3 DNA reads TGTGCCAGCAGTGGGACAGGGGGGGAGACCCAGTACTTC. Translated, it gives CASSGTGGETQYF.

V gene TRBV11-2 combines with J gene TRBJ2-6; 7 bases match TRBD1. The CDR3 loop spans 18 amino acids. Germline trimming cut 1 base from V and 0 bases from J; bases unmatched to any gene: 6. Germline CDR1 SGHAT, CDR2 FQNNGV. DNA of the CDR3: TGTGCCAGCAGCTTAGGCCACAGGGGACACTCTGGGGCCAACGTCCTGACTTTC. Its translation is CASSLGHRGHSGANVLTF.

The sample holds one count of this clone. The J gene is TRBJ2-7, the V gene TRBV7-2, with a tentative D call TRBD1 (5 bases). V was pared by 2 bases and J by 6 bases, with 11 bases between. The CDR3 loop spans 13 amino acids. CDR1 and CDR2 (germline): SGHTA, FQGNSA. CDR3 in DNA: TGTGCCAGCAGCTTATCAGGGTTTGGCGAGCAGTACTTC. Its protein product is CASSLSGFGEQYF.

The chain has TRBV25-1 and TRBJ2-1, with D tentatively TRBD2 (5 bases). This CDR3 contains 18 residues. The V gene lost 3 bases and the J gene lost 3 bases, with 21 bases spanning the gap. CDR1 is MGHDK and CDR2 is SYGVNS in the germline V gene. This chain's CDR3 is CASSELPSRAAFYNEQFF. The CDR3 bases are TGTGCCAGCAGTGAGCTTCCTAGCCGGGCGGCCTTCTACAATGAGCAGTTCTTC.

V usage is TRBV6-4 and J usage is TRBJ2-1; 13 bases fit TRBD2. Trimming took 4 bases from V and 7 from J; bases not matched to a gene: 1. This CDR3 has 14 amino acids. CDR1 MRHNA and CDR2 SNTAGT come from the germline V gene. The CDR3 region is CASSVLAGGNEQFF. The DNA of the CDR3 is TGTGCCAGCAGTGTACTAGCGGGAGGGAATGAGCAGTTCTTC.

The CDR3 coding sequence is TGTGCCAGCAGGCGGACATCGAACACTGAAGCTTTCTTT. Its protein is CASRRTSNTEAFF. The chain recombines TRBV6-5 with TRBJ1-1; D is perhaps TRBD1 (5 bases). The V gene lost 6 bases and the J gene lost 1 base, with 9 bases spanning the gap. The CDR3 length is 13 residues. CDR1 and CDR2 (germline): MNHEY, SVGAGI.

The V gene is TRBV12-1, the J gene TRBJ2-7; TRBD1 reflects the table's D call only, with no check against the DNA. TRBV12-1 constitutes a pseudogene. CDR3 length equals 16 residues. CDR3 nucleotides: TGTGCCAGCAGCTTGGGCCCGGGACAGGCCGCCTACGAGCAGTACTTC. Protein: CASSLGPGQAAYEQYF.

The chain joins TRBV10-3 to TRBJ2-7; D ambiguous. The CDR3 has 9 amino acids. Germline V gives CDR1 ENHRY, CDR2 SYGVKD. CDR3 protein: CLPIYEQYF. The CDR3 bases are TGTCTACCAATTTACGAGCAGTACTTC.

This chain uses TRBV3-1 (or the pseudogene TRBV3-2) with TRBJ1-6, with 9 nucleotides matching TRBD1. V shed 5 bases, J shed 4 bases, and the junction held 3 bases outside the gene matches. Germline V gene data show CDR1 as LGHDT and CDR2 as YNNKEL (reference sequence). The CDR3 loop spans 15 amino acids. The CDR3 spells CASSGQGIYNSPLHF. The CDR3 nucleotides are TGTGCCAGCAGCGGACAGGGGATTTATAATTCACCCCTCCACTTT.

This chain links TRBV6-5 with TRBJ2-7, with 7 bases fitting TRBD1. Germline V lookup: CDR1 MNHEY, CDR2 SVGAGI. The V gene end was trimmed by 5 bases and the J gene end by 7 bases; junction bases not matched to a gene: 14. CDR3 length equals 15 residues. CDR3 in DNA: TGTGCCAGCAGTATCGGGACAGCGAGCAGGGGGGAGCAGTACTTC. This codes for CASSIGTASRGEQYF.

This clone showed up just once. This chain joins TRBV5-1 and TRBJ1-6; 10 bases match TRBD1. Germline V CDR1 and CDR2: SGHRS, YFSETQ. V shed 6 bases, J shed 8 bases, and the junction held 5 bases outside the gene matches. There are 14 residues in the CDR3. The CDR3 here is CASNPGTGDSPLHF. CDR3 DNA sequence: TGCGCCAGCAACCCCGGGACAGGGGATTCACCCCTCCACTTT.

The CDR3 sequence is CASSLIGADEQFF. The CDR3 coding sequence is TGTGCCAGCAGCTTGATTGGGGCCGATGAGCAGTTCTTC. The chain combines TRBV5-4 with TRBJ2-1; D possibly corresponds to TRBD1 (5 bases). Germline CDR1 SGHNT, CDR2 YYREEE (reference sequence). Deletions cut 1 base from V and 8 bases from J, with 10 bases between. The length of the CDR3 is 13 residues.

The chain recombines TRBV28 with TRBJ2-7, with 7 bases identical to TRBD2. The germline V gene encodes CDR1 MDHEN and CDR2 SYDVKM. V gave up 6 bases and J gave up 3 bases; unmatched junction bases: 8. This CDR3 is built from 14 residues. The CDR3 DNA follows: TGTGCCAGCAGGCTCGGCGGGGGAGACTACGAGCAGTACTTC. This sequence encodes CASRLGGGDYEQYF.

The chain links TRBV5-4 to TRBJ2-3; 13 bases match TRBD2. Unmatched junction bases numbered 10, after V lost 3 bases and J lost 6 bases. Germline V gene sequence: CDR1 SGHNT, CDR2 YYREEE (reference sequence). There are 17 residues in the CDR3. The CDR3 nucleotides read TGTGCCAGCAGCTCTCTCTGGGGACTAGCGGGAACCGATACGCAGTATTTT. This gives the protein CASSSLWGLAGTDTQYF.

The chain employs TRBV5-1 and TRBJ2-1, with no clear D. CDR3 length: 16 amino acids. Between the trimmed V and J ends, which lost 5 bases and 0 bases, there was a span of 15 bases. The germline V gene encodes CDR1 SGHRS and CDR2 YFSETQ. The DNA for the CDR3 is TGCGCCAGCAGTCTCAGTTCAGGCCTCTCCTACAATGAGCAGTTCTTC. Amino acids: CASSLSSGLSYNEQFF. The whole variable domain, remainder taken from reference TRBV5-1 and TRBJ2-1, is KAGVTQTPRYLIKTRGQQVTLSCSPISGHRSVSWYQQTPGQGLQFLFEYFSETQRNKGNFPGRFSGRQFSNSRSEMNVSTLELGDSALYLCASSLSSGLSYNEQFFGPGTRLTVL.

V and J are TRBV18 and TRBJ2-3; 8 positions agree with TRBD1. V shed 4 bases and J 5 bases; nucleotides not matched to a gene: 14. This CDR3 has 17 amino acids. CDR1 is KGHSH and CDR2 is LQKENI in the germline V gene. CDR3 loop: CASSRDRGAERKDTQYF. The DNA of the CDR3 is TGTGCCAGCTCACGTGACAGGGGCGCGGAAAGGAAAGATACGCAGTATTTT.